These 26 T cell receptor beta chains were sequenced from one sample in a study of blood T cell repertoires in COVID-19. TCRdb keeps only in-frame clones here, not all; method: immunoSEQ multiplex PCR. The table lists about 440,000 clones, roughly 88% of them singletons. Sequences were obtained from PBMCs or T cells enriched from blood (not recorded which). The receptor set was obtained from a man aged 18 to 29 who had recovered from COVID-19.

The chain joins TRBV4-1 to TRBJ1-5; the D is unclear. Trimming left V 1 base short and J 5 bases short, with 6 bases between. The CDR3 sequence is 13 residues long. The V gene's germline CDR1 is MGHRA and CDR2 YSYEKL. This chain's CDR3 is CASSQVSHQPQHF. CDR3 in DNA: TGCGCCAGCAGCCAAGTCAGTCATCAGCCCCAGCATTTT.

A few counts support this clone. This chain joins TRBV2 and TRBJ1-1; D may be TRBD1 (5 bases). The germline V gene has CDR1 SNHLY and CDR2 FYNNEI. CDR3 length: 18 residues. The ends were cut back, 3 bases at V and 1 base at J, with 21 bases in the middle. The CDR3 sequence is CASSDPGGAEVENTEAFF. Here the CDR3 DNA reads TGTGCCAGCAGTGATCCGGGTGGGGCAGAGGTCGAGAACACTGAAGCTTTCTTT. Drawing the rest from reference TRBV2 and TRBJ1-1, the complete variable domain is EPEVTQTPSHQVTQMGQEVILRCVPISNHLYFYWYRQILGQKVEFLVSFYNNEISEKSEIFDDQFSVERPDGSNFTLKIRSTKLEDSAMYFCASSDPGGAEVENTEAFFGQGTRLTVV.

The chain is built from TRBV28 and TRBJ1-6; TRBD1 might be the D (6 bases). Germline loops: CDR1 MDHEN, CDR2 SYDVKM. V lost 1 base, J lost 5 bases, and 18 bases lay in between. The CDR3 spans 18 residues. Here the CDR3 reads CASSLFQGIPADNSPLHF. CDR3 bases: TGTGCCAGCAGTTTATTTCAGGGGATACCTGCCGATAATTCACCCCTCCACTTT.

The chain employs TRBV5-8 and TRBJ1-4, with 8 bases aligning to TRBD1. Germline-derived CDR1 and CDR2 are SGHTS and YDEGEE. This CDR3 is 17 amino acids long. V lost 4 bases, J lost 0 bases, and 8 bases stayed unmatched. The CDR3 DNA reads TGTGCCAGCAGCAACGACAGGGGCGTTCCAACTAATGAAAAACTGTTTTTT. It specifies CASSNDRGVPTNEKLFF.

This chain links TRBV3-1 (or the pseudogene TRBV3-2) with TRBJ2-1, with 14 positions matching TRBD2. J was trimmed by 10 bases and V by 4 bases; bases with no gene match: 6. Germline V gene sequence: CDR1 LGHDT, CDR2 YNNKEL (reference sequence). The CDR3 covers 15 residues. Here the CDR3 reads CASSRGLAGGWEQFF. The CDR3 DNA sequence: TGTGCCAGCAGCCGAGGACTAGCGGGAGGATGGGAGCAGTTCTTC.

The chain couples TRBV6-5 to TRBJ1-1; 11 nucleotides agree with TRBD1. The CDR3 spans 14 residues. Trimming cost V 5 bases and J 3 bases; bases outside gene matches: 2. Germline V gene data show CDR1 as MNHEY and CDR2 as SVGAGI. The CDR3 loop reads CASSRGQGDTEAFF. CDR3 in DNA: TGTGCCAGCAGTAGGGGACAGGGGGACACTGAAGCTTTCTTT.

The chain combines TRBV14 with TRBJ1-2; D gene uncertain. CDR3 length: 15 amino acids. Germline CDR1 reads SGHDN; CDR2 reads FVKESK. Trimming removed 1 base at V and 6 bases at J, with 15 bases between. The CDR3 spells CASSQGTRRSNGYTF. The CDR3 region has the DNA TGTGCCAGCAGCCAAGGTACACGGAGGAGCAATGGCTACACCTTC.

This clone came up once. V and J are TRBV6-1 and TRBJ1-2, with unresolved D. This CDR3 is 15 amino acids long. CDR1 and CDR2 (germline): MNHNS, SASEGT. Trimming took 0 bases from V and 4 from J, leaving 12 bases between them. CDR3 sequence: CASSEAGSSGYGYTF. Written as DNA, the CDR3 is TGTGCCAGCAGTGAAGCAGGGAGTAGTGGCTATGGCTACACCTTC.

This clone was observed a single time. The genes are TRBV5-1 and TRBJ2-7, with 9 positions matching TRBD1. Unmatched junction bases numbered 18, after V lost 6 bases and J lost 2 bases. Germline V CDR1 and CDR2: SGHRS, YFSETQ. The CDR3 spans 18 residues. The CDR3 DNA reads TGCGCCAGCAACGTCGGGACAGGGAATCTAGGGTTCGCCTACGAGCAGTACTTC. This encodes CASNVGTGNLGFAYEQYF.

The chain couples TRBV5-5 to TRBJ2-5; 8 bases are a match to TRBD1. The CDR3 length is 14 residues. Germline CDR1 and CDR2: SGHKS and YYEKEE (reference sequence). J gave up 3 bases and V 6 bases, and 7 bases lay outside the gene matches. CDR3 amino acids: CASKQGQGKETQYF. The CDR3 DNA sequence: TGTGCCAGCAAACAAGGACAGGGCAAAGAGACCCAGTACTTC.

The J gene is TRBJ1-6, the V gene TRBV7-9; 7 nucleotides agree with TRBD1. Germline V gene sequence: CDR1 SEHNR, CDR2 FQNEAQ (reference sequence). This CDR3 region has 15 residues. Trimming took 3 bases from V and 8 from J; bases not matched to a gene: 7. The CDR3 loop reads CASSFTGTAYSPLHF. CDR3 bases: TGTGCCAGCAGCTTTACCGGGACAGCCTATTCACCCCTCCACTTT.

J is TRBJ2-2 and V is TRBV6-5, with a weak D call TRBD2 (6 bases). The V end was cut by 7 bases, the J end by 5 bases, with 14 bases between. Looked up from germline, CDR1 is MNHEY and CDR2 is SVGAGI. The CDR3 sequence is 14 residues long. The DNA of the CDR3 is TGTGCCAGCACCCAACGGCTAGCGACCGGGGAGCTGTTTTTT. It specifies CASTQRLATGELFF.

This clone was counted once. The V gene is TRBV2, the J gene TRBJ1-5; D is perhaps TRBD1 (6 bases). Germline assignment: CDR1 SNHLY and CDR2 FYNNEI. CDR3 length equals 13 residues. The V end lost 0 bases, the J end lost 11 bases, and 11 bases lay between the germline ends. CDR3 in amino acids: CASSEATQGTQHF. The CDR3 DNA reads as TGTGCCAGCAGTGAAGCGACCCAGGGGACCCAGCATTTT.

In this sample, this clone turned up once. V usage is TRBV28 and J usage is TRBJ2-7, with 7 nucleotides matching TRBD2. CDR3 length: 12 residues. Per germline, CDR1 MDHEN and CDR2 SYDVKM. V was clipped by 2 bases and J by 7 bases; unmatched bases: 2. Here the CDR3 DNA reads TGTGCCAGCAGTTTAACCGGGAGGGAGCAGTACTTC. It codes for CASSLTGREQYF.

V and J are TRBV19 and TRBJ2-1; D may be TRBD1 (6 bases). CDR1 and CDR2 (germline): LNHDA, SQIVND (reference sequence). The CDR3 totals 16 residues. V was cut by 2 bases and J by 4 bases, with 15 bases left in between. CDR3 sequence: CASSIHSGTLYNEQFF. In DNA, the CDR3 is TGTGCCAGTAGTATACACTCCGGGACATTGTACAATGAGCAGTTCTTC. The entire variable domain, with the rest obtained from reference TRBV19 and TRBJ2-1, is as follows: DGGITQSPKYLFRKEGQNVTLSCEQNLNHDAMYWYRQDPGQGLRLIYYSQIVNDFQKGDIAEGYSVSREKKESFPLTVTSAQKNPTAFYLCASSIHSGTLYNEQFFGPGTRLTVL.

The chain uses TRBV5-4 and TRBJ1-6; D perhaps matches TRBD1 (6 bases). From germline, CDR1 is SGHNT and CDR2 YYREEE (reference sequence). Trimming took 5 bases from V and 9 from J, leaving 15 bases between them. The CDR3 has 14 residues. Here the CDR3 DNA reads TGTGCCAGCAGGGGGACAAAGGCAGGTTCACCCCTCCACTTT. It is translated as CASRGTKAGSPLHF.

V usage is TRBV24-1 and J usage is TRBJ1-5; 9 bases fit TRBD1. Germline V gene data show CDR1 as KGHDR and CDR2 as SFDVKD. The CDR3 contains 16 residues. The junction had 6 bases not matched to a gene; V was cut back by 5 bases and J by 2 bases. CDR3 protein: CATSAQDRGGNQPQHF. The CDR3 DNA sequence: TGTGCCACCAGTGCCCAGGACAGGGGAGGCAATCAGCCCCAGCATTTT.

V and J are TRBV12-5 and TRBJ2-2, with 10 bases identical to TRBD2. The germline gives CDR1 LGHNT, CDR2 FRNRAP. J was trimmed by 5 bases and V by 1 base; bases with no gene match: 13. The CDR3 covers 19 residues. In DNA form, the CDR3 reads TGTGCTAGTGGTTTGGCCCAGCGGGAGGGTCATCTAATAACCGGGGAGCTGTTTTTT. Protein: CASGLAQREGHLITGELFF.

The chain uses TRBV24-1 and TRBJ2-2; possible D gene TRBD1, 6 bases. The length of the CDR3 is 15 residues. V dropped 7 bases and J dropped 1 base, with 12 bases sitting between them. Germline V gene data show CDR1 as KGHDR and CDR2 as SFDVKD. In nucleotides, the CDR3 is TGTGCCACCAGGGGAAAGGGGGAGAACACCGGGGAGCTGTTTTTT. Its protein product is CATRGKGENTGELFF.

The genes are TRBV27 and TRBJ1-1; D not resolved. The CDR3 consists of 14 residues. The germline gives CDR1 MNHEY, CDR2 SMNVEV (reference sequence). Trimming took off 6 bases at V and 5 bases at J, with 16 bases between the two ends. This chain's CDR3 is CASRLSLAGTEAFF. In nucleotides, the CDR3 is TGTGCCAGCAGACTCAGCCTGGCGGGGACTGAAGCTTTCTTT.

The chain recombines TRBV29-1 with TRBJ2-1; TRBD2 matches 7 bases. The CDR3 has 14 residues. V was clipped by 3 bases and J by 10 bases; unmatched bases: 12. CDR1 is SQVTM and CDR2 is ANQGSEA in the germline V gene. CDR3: CSVDNGIGGGEQFF. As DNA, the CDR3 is TGCAGCGTTGATAACGGGATTGGGGGAGGGGAGCAGTTCTTC.

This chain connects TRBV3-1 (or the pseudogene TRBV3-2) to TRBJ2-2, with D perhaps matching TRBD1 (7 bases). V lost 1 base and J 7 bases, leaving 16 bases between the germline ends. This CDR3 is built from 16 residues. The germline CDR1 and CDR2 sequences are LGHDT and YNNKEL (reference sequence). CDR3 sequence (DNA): TGTGCCAGCAGCCAAGCCCGTGGAGGGGGCAACGGGGAGCTGTTTTTT. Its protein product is CASSQARGGGNGELFF.

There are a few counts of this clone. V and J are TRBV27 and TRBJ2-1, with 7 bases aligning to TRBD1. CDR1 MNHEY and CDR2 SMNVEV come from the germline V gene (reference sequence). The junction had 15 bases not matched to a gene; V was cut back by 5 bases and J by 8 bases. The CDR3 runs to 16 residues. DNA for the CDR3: TGTGCCAGCAGTCTCGACAGGGCCCCAAGTATGGATGAGCAGTTCTTC. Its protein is CASSLDRAPSMDEQFF.

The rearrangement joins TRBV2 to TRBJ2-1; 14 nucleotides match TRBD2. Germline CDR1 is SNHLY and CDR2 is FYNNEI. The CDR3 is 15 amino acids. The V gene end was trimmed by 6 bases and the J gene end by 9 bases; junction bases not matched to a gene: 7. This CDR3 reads CASSGGLAGVGEQFF. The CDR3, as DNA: TGTGCCAGCAGCGGGGGACTAGCGGGGGTAGGTGAGCAGTTCTTC.

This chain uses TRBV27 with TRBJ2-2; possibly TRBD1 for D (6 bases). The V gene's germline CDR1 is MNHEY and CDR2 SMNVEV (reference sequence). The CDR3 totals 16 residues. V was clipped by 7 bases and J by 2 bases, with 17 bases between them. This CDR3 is CASMIRGSRNTGELFF. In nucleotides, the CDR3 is TGTGCCAGCATGATCAGGGGATCCCGAAACACCGGGGAGCTGTTTTTT.

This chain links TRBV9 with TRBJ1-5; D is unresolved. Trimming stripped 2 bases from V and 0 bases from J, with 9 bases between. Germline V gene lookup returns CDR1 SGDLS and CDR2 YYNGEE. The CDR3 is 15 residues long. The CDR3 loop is CASSVGIDSNQPQHF. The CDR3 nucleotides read TGTGCCAGCAGCGTCGGTATTGATAGCAATCAGCCCCAGCATTTT.